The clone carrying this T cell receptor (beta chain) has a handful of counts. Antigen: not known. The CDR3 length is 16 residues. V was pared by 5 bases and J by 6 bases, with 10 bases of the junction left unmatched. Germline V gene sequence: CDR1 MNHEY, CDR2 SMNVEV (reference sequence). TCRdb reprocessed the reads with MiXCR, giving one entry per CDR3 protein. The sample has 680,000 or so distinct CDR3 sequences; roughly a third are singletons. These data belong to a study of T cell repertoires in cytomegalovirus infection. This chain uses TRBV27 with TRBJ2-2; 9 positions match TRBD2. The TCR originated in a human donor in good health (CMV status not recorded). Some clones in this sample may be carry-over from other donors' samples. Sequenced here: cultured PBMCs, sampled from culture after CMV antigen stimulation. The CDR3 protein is CASSPARASGAGELFF. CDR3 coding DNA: TGTGCCAGCAGTCCCGCCCGGGCTAGCGGGGCCGGGGAGCTGTTTTTT.